This T cell receptor beta chain was sequenced for a study of CD8+ T cells in alopecia areata. The researchers isolated CD4+ and CD8+ T cells from PBMCs by sorting. Broader study findings: Lesional scalp displayed greater clonality than normal scalp, most notably in alopecia totalis/universalis.

cDNA reverse transcribed from extracted RNA served as the sequencing template. The protocol was immunoSEQ multiplex PCR, while the TCRdb copy is restricted to in-frame clones and leaves out a portion. The sample contains fewer than 200,000 clones, around three fifths of which appear only once. About this clone itself: Its antigen remains unknown. Different DNA sequences within this sample yield the same CDR3.

Germline-derived CDR1 and CDR2 are SGHRS and YFSETQ. This CDR3 has 14 residues. V dropped 4 bases and J dropped 10; count of bases not matched to a gene: 7. The clonotype was recovered from a human donor with alopecia areata. The chain uses TRBV5-1 and TRBJ1-6; TRBD1 agrees at 8 bases. The sequenced sample was CD4+ T cells sorted from blood, obtained at week 0. As DNA, the CDR3 is TGCGCCAGCAGCGGAGGACAGGGTAACTCACCCCTCCACTTT. This encodes CASSGGQGNSPLHF.